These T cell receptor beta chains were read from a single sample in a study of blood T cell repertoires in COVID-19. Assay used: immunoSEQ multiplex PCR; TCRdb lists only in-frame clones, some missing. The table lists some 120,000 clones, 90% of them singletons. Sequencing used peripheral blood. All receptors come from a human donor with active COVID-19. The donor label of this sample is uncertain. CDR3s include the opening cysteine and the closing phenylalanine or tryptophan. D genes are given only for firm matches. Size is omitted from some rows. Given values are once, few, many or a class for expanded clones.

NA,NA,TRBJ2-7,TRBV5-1,TGCGCCAGCAGCTTTCAAGGTCCGGGGTGGAACGAGCAGTACTTC,CASSFQGPGWNEQYF
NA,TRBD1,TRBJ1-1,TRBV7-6,TGTGCCAGCAGCCCCGGGACAGGTCCTGAAGCTTTCTTT,CASSPGTGPEAFF
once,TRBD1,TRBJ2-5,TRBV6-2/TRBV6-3,TGTGCCAGCAGTGCAGACAGGGGTGAGACCCAGTACTTC,CASSADRGETQYF
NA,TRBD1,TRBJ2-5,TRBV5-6,TGTGCCAGCAGACAACGGGACAGCCAAGAGACCCAGTACTTC,CASRQRDSQETQYF
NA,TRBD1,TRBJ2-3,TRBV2,TGTGCCAGCAGTCCGGGACAGGGTGGTGTAGATACGCAGTATTTT,CASSPGQGGVDTQYF
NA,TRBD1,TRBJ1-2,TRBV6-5,TGTGCCAGCCTCTGGACAGGGTCTAACTATGGCTACACCTTC,CASLWTGSNYGYTF
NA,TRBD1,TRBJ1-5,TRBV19,TGTGCCAGTAGTCGCCGAAACAGGGGGAGTTTCAATCAGCCCCAGCATTTT,CASSRRNRGSFNQPQHF
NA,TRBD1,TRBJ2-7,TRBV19,TGTGCCAGTAGTATCTCTTGGACAGGGGACGAGCAGTACTTC,CASSISWTGDEQYF
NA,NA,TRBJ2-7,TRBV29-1,TGCAGCGTTGAACACAGCTCCTACGAGCAGTACTTC,CSVEHSSYEQYF
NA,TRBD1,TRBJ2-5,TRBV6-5,TGTGCCAGCAGTTACGGGACAGGGAGGGCCAAAGAGACCCAGTACTTC,CASSYGTGRAKETQYF
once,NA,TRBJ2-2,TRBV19,TGTGCCAGTAGTATGGGGGGGGCCACCGGGGAGCTGTTTTTT,CASSMGGATGELFF
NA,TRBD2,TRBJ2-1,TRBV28,TGTGCCAGCAGAATACCTGGTAGCGGGGGAAGGGTCGATGAGCAGTTCTTC,CASRIPGSGGRVDEQFF
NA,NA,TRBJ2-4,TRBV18,TGTGCCAGCTCACCACCTAACCGAGCGCTAGCCAAAAACATTCAGTACTTC,CASSPPNRALAKNIQYF
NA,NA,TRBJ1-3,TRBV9,TGTGCCAGCAGCGTTGGGGGGACGGGAAACACCATATATTTT,CASSVGGTGNTIYF
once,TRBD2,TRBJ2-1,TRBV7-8,TGTGCCAGCAGCTACCGGGGGGATGCCGATGAGCAGTTCTTC,CASSYRGDADEQFF
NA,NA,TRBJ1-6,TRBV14,TGTGCCAGCAGCCTGACAAGGGGTAATTCACCCCTCCACTTT,CASSLTRGNSPLHF
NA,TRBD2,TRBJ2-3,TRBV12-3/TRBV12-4,TGTGCCAGCAGGACTAGCGGAGATACGCAGTATTTT,CASRTSGDTQYF
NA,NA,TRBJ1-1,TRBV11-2,TGTGCCAGCAGCCCCGTGGGGGGGGTCTTGGCTGAAGCTTTCTTT,CASSPVGGVLAEAFF
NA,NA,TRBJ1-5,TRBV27,TGTGCCAGCAGACGATCCCCGACAGGCAATCAGCCCCAGCATTTT,CASRRSPTGNQPQHF
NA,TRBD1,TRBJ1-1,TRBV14,TGTGCCAGCAACATACAGGGGGCTGACACTGAAGCTTTCTTT,CASNIQGADTEAFF
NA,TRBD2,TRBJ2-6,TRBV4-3,TGCGCCAGCAGCCAAGAGGGGGGGAACGTCCTGACTTTC,CASSQEGGNVLTF
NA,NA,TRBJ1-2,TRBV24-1,TGTGCCACCAGATCGGCGGAGTTCTATGGCTACACCTTC,CATRSAEFYGYTF
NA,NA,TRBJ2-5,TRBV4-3,TGCGCCAGCAGCCCGAGGGGGGGCTTACAAGAGACCCAGTACTTC,CASSPRGGLQETQYF
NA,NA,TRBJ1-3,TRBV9,TGTGCCAGCAGCGTAGTCTCTGATCTCTGGAGGAACACCATATATTTT,CASSVVSDLWRNTIYF
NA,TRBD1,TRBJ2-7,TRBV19,TGTGCCAGTAGTATTCGACAGGGGGCCTACGAGCAGTACTTC,CASSIRQGAYEQYF
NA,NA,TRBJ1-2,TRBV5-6,TGTGCCAGCAGCTTGGAGCTGAACAGCCTCACATATGGCTACACCTTC,CASSLELNSLTYGYTF
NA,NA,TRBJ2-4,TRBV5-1,TGCGCCAGCAGCTTTGCCGGGTTCAAAAACATTCAGTACTTC,CASSFAGFKNIQYF
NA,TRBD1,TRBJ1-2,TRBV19,TGTGCCAGTAGTACCACGGACAGGGCGGACTATGGCTACACCTTC,CASSTTDRADYGYTF
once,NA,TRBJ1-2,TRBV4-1,TGCGCCAGCAGCCCCCGGCGGGGGAACTATGGCTACACCTTC,CASSPRRGNYGYTF
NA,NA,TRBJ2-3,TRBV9,TGTGCCAGCAGCGTAGATGTTGCAGGGTCCAGGGATACGCAGTATTTT,CASSVDVAGSRDTQYF
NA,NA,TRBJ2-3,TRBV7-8,TGTGCCAGCAGCCCGGGGACTACAGATACGCAGTATTTT,CASSPGTTDTQYF
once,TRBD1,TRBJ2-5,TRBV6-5,TGTGCCAGCAGTTACTCGACAGGGCGGCAAGAGACCCAGTACTTC,CASSYSTGRQETQYF
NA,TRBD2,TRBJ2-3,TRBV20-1,TGCAGTGCTAGTCGCGGGGGGGCTGGCACAGATACGCAGTATTTT,CSASRGGAGTDTQYF
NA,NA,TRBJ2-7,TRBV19,TGTGCCAGTAGTATAGAGCCGTCGCCCCCCCAGGGGACCTCCCGTGGGAAGATCTACGAGCAGTACTTC,CASSIEPSPPQGTSRGKIYEQYF
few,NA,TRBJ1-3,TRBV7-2,TGTGCCAGCAGCTTAGGGCAGGGAAGTGGAAACACCATATATTTT,CASSLGQGSGNTIYF
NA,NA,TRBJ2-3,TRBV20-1,TGCAGTGCTAGTTTAGCTGCAGATACGCAGTATTTT,CSASLAADTQYF
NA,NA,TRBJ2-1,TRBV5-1,TGCGCCAGCAGCTTGAAACTAGGGAGTTACAATGAGCAGTTCTTC,CASSLKLGSYNEQFF
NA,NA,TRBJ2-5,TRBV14,TGTGCCAGCAGCCAAGCTCAAGAGACCCAGTACTTC,CASSQAQETQYF
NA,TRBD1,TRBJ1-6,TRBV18,TGTGCCAGCTCACCCTCGGCCGGGACAGGGAAGACACCCCTCCACTTT,CASSPSAGTGKTPLHF
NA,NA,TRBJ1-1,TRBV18,TGTGCCAGCTCACCACGGCAGGTGACGAACACTGAAGCTTTCTTT,CASSPRQVTNTEAFF
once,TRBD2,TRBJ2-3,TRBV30,TGTGCCTGGAGGCGGGGGATCCAGGATACGCAGTATTTT,CAWRRGIQDTQYF
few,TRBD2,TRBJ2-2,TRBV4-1,TGCGCCAGCAGCCTAGGACTAGCGGCGAACACCGGGGAGCTGTTTTTT,CASSLGLAANTGELFF
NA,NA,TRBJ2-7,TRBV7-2,TGTGCCAGCAGCGTCGACAGTCTCTCCTACGAGCAGTACTTC,CASSVDSLSYEQYF
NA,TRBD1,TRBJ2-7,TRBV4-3,TGCGCCAGCAGCCAAGGGACAGGGGGAGCCTACGAGCAGTACTTC,CASSQGTGGAYEQYF
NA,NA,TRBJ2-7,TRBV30,TGTGCCCTGAAGACTGGAATAGCTACCGGGACCTACGAGCAGTACTTC,CALKTGIATGTYEQYF
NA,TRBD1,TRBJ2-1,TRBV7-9,TGTGCCAGCAGCTTAGTTCCAGGGGGCAATGAGCAGTTCTTC,CASSLVPGGNEQFF
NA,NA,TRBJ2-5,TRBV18,TGTGCCAGCTCACCACCAGGCAGGAGCGGGGAGACCCAGTACTTC,CASSPPGRSGETQYF
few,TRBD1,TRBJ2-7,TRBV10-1,TGCGCCAGCAGCGAACGACAGGGCCGCGGGGAGCAGTACTTC,CASSERQGRGEQYF
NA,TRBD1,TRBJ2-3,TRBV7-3,TGTGCCAGCAGCTTATGGGGACAGCTCACAGATACGCAGTATTTT,CASSLWGQLTDTQYF
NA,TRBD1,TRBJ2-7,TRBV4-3,TGCGCCAGCAGCCTTACACAGGGGCGCTACGAGCAGTACTTC,CASSLTQGRYEQYF
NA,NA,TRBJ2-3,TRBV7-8,TGTGCCAGCAGCCCACTCCTGTCCTCTAGCACAGATACGCAGTATTTT,CASSPLLSSSTDTQYF
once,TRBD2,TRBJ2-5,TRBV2,TGTGCCAGCAGTTCTACACTAGCGGGGTATCAAGAGACCCAGTACTTC,CASSSTLAGYQETQYF
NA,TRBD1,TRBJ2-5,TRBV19,TGTGCCAGTAGTATCGCAGGGGGTATAGAGACCCAGTACTTC,CASSIAGGIETQYF
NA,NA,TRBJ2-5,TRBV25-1,TGTGCCAGCAGTGAATACGGGAAAGAGACCCAGTACTTC,CASSEYGKETQYF
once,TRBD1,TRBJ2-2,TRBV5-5,TGTGCCAGCAGATTTTCAGGGGGCCAGAACACCGGGGAGCTGTTTTTT,CASRFSGGQNTGELFF
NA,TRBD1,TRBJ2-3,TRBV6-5,TGTGCCAGTGTTACAGGGGGCCCCGCAGATACGCAGTATTTT,CASVTGGPADTQYF
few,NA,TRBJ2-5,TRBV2,TGTGCCAGTCTGAGGGCCCGTGGTACCAAAGAGACCCAGTACTTC,CASLRARGTKETQYF